The TCR beta chain described here comes from a study of T cells after yellow fever vaccination. Per germline, CDR1 SGHTA and CDR2 FQGNSA. This CDR3 has 16 residues. Trimming cost V 5 bases and J 6 bases; bases outside gene matches: 12. Each CDR3 protein gets one entry after TCRdb re-called the 5' RACE reads with MiXCR. This table holds 300,000 or so distinct CDR3 sequences, 13% found once. This clonotype has more than one count but fewer than ten. This receptor was identified in a man in his thirties or forties who received the YFV17D yellow fever vaccine. Sequenced here: CD4+ T cells sorted from PBMCs, sampled 45 days after the yellow fever booster vaccination. The V gene is TRBV7-2, the J gene TRBJ2-1, with 8 nucleotides matching TRBD2. In nucleotides, the CDR3 is TGTGCCAGCAGCCTCCTTAGCGGGACCCTGGGCAATGAGCAGTTCTTC. This codes for CASSLLSGTLGNEQFF.